The present entry profiles one T cell receptor (beta chain) with its context. This sample was included in a study of blood T cell repertoires in COVID-19. Overall study context: The study drew acute and convalescent COVID-19 samples from the United States, Italy and Spain. T cells, B-cell-depleted T cells, or PBMCs provided the cDNA or gDNA that served as material.

Trimming stripped 0 bases from V and 3 bases from J, with 6 bases between. Per germline, CDR1 GTSNPN and CDR2 SVGIG (reference sequence). The CDR3 length is 13 residues. Per the original data handling: Using reference gene primer amplification, nucleated cell counts were estimated. Sequencing used immunoSEQ multiplex PCR; TCRdb keeps in-frame clones, though not all of them. The V and J calls and the clone size are those of that table, but D and trimming were determined from the DNA. The data contain more than 140,000 clones, 88% of them singletons. Sample: peripheral blood. The rearrangement uses TRBV30 and TRBJ1-5; D uncertain. The sequence was collected from a woman aged 60 to 75 with acute or convalescent COVID-19. The CDR3 sequence: CAWSVSFNQPQHF. The DNA of the CDR3 is TGTGCCTGGAGTGTCTCCTTCAATCAGCCCCAGCATTTT.